This TCR beta chain was retrieved from a study of technical replicates of blood from several donors. CDR3 length: 16 residues. V was clipped by 6 bases and J by 0 bases, with 18 bases between them. Germline CDR1 is MNHEY and CDR2 is SMNVEV (reference sequence). Here immunoSEQ multiplex PCR was the method, and the copy in TCRdb shows in-frame clones only, minus some. The repertoire has about 79,000 clones, approximately 94% of them found once; the top ten carry 0.2% to 0.3%. The V gene is TRBV27, the J gene TRBJ2-7; D possibly corresponds to TRBD1 (6 bases). This receptor was obtained from a human donor in good health. The sequencing input was T cells isolated from PBMCs. This CDR3 reads CASSPDRQRSSYEQYF. CDR3 coding DNA: TGTGCCAGCAGCCCTGACAGGCAAAGGAGCTCCTACGAGCAGTACTTC.